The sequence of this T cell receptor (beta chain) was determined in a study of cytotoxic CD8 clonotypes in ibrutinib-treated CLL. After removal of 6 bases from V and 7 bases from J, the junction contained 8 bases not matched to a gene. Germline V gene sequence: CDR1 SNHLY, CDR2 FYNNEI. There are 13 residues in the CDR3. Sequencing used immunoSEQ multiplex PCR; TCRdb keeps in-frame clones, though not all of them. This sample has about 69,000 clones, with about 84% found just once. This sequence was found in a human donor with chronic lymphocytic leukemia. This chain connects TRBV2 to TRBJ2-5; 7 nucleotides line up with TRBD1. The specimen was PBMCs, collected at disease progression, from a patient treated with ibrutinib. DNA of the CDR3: TGTGCCAGCAGGGGGGACAGTACTTTGACCCAGTACTTC. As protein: CASRGDSTLTQYF.